A selection of T cell receptor beta chains follows, all from one sample in a study of T cell repertoires in cytomegalovirus infection. Their specific antigens are unknown. MiXCR, run by TCRdb on the reads, gives a single entry per CDR3 protein. The sample has about 900,000 distinct CDR3 sequences; around 29% are singletons. The sequencing here drew on cultured CD8+ T cells from PBMCs, taken from culture after CMV antigen stimulation. The receptors shown here come from a human donor in good health (CMV status not recorded). Some clones in this sample may be carry-over from other donors' samples. CDR3s include the opening cysteine and the closing phenylalanine or tryptophan. A D gene is named only where the DNA matches it firmly. Rows may omit the clone size; those that give it use once, few, many or a size class.

few,.,TRBV29-1,TRBJ1-2,CSVEKRQTNYGYTF,TGCAGCGTTGAAAAGCGACAGACAAACTATGGCTACACCTTC
.,.,TRBV15,TRBJ1-1,CATSSRTVLKAFF,TGTGCCACCAGCTCCCGGACAGTCCTGAAAGCTTTCTTT
.,.,TRBV7-9,TRBJ2-1,CASSLPEQGTNEQFF,TGTGCCAGCAGCTTACCAGAACAGGGTACCAATGAGCAGTTCTTC
few,TRBD2,TRBV27,TRBJ2-5,CASGSGGIQETQYF,TGTGCCAGCGGGAGCGGGGGAATCCAAGAGACCCAGTACTTC
many,.,TRBV7-6,TRBJ2-5,CASSLFSGSQETQYF,TGTGCCAGCAGCTTATTCTCGGGAAGCCAAGAGACCCAGTACTTC
many,.,TRBV27,TRBJ2-1,CASSYGYNEQFF,TGTGCCAGCAGTTACGGGTACAATGAGCAGTTCTTC
.,.,TRBV11-2,TRBJ2-3,CASSHPGHTQYF,TGTGCCAGCAGCCACCCGGGCCATACGCAGTATTTT
.,TRBD1,TRBV5-4,TRBJ2-7,CASSFTLGTGGAEQYF,TGTGCCAGCAGCTTTACCCTCGGGACAGGGGGCGCCGAGCAGTACTTC
.,.,TRBV5-1,TRBJ1-3,CASSEGQSSGNTIYF,TGCGCCAGCAGCGAAGGACAAAGCTCTGGAAACACCATATATTTT
.,.,TRBV12-3/TRBV12-4,TRBJ1-1,CASILGETEAFF,TGTGCCAGCATCCTCGGGGAGACTGAAGCTTTCTTT
few,.,TRBV7-9,TRBJ2-5,CASSPGEISETQYF,TGTGCCAGCAGCCCAGGGGAGATAAGTGAGACCCAGTACTTC
.,.,TRBV7-7,TRBJ2-5,CASSPTASVGQETQYF,TGTGCTAGCAGCCCCACGGCTAGCGTGGGGCAAGAGACCCAGTACTTC
.,TRBD1,TRBV7-8,TRBJ2-7,CASSPWTGIHEQYF,TGTGCCAGCAGCCCTTGGACAGGGATCCACGAGCAGTACTTC
.,.,TRBV6-2/TRBV6-3,TRBJ1-2,CASSFGGYGYTF,TGTGCCAGCAGCTTTGGAGGTTATGGCTACACCTTC
.,.,TRBV4-3,TRBJ2-1,CASSQAPGAYNEQFF,TGCGCCAGCAGCCAAGCCCCGGGGGCATACAATGAGCAGTTCTTC
few,TRBD1,TRBV27,TRBJ1-2,CASSLSTGLGGYTF,TGTGCCAGCAGTTTATCGACAGGGTTAGGGGGCTACACCTTC
.,.,TRBV27,TRBJ2-7,CASSLETAGLSEQYF,TGTGCCAGCAGTTTAGAGACAGCAGGCCTCTCCGAGCAGTACTTC
.,.,TRBV7-6,TRBJ2-3,CASSSPVGAATDTQYF,TGTGCCAGCAGCTCCCCCGTGGGGGCAGCCACAGATACGCAGTATTTT
few,TRBD2,TRBV5-4,TRBJ2-1,CASREIGGGGASYNEQFF,TGTGCCAGCAGAGAAATTGGTGGCGGGGGGGCGTCCTACAATGAGCAGTTCTTC
few,TRBD1,TRBV5-4,TRBJ1-2,CARTTGFYGYTF,TGTGCCAGGACGACAGGGTTCTATGGCTACACCTTC
.,.,TRBV20-1,TRBJ2-5,CSAKVGGTQYF,TGCAGTGCTAAAGTCGGGGGGACCCAGTACTTC
few,.,TRBV5-1,TRBJ2-2,CASGRGYNTGELFF,TGCGCCTCCGGAAGGGGTTACAACACCGGGGAGCTGTTTTTT
many,.,TRBV12-3/TRBV12-4,TRBJ2-5,CASTWALPDLGGQETQYF,TGTGCCAGCACCTGGGCTCTTCCTGACTTAGGGGGCCAAGAGACCCAGTACTTC
many,.,TRBV7-9,TRBJ2-2,CASSLEGPGELFF,TGTGCCAGCAGCTTAGAGGGTCCCGGGGAGCTGTTTTTT
.,TRBD1,TRBV6-5,TRBJ1-6,CASSSRTGGYNSPLHF,TGTGCCAGCAGTTCCCGGACAGGGGGATATAATTCACCCCTCCACTTT
many,TRBD2,TRBV7-2,TRBJ2-3,CASSLLAGAPLDTDTQYF,TGTGCCAGCAGCTTACTAGCGGGGGCACCTCTAGACACAGATACGCAGTATTTT
few,TRBD2,TRBV7-9,TRBJ2-1,CASSPASGGALNEQFF,TGTGCCAGCAGCCCCGCTAGCGGGGGGGCCTTGAATGAGCAGTTCTTC
few,.,TRBV4-1,TRBJ2-5,CASSQGIDLGGTQYF,TGCGCCAGCAGCCAAGGGATCGACTTGGGAGGGACCCAGTACTTC
.,.,TRBV7-7,TRBJ2-7,CASSLSADRPSEQYF,TGTGCTAGCAGCTTAAGCGCCGACCGCCCTTCGGAGCAGTACTTC
.,TRBD2,TRBV4-2,TRBJ2-1,CASSQLSGGAYNEQFF,TGTGCCAGCAGCCAACTTAGCGGGGGGGCATACAATGAGCAGTTCTTC
few,.,TRBV12-3/TRBV12-4,TRBJ2-5,CASNLQGRGTQYF,TGTGCCAGCAACCTACAAGGACGCGGGACCCAGTACTTC
many,TRBD2,TRBV7-2,TRBJ2-3,CASSFGTSGGEQYF,TGTGCCAGCAGCTTCGGGACTAGCGGGGGTGAGCAGTATTTT